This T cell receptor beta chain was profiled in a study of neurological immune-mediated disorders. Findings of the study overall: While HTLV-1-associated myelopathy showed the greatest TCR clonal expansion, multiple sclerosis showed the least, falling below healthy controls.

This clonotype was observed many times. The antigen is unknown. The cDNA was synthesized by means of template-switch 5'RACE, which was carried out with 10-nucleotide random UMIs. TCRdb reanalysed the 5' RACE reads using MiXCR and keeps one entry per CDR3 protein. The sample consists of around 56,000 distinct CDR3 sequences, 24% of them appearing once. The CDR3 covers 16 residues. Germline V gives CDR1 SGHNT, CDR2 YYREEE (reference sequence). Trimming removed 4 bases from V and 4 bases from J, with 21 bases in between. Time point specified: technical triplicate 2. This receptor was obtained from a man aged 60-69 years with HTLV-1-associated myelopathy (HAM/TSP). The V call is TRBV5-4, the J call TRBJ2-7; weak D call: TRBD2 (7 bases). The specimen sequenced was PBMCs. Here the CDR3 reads CASSPEGGAQGYEQYF. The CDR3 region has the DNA TGTGCCAGCAGCCCTGAAGGGGGGGCCCAGGGGTACGAGCAGTACTTC. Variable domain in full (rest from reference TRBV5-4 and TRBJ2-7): ETGVTQSPTHLIKTRGQQVTLRCSSQSGHNTVSWYQQALGQGPQFIFQYYREEENGRGNFPPRFSGLQFPNYSSELNVNALELDDSALYLCASSPEGGAQGYEQYFGPGTRLTVT.